These T cell receptor beta chains were read from a single sample in a study of identical twins. TCRdb re-derived calls from the 5' RACE reads in MiXCR, one entry per CDR3 protein. The repertoire holds some 250,000 distinct CDR3 sequences, with 5.5% to 7.5% as singletons. These records were also assigned to another study, of T cells expressing NK-cell markers.

Sample: CD8+ T cells sorted from blood. These receptors all stem from a woman younger than 35 in good health. The conserved cysteine and the conserved F or W are not part of the CDR3 here.

cdr3_aa j_call v_call
SSPGTGNEQF TRBJ2-1 TRBV29-1
ASREGLTEAF TRBJ1-1 TRBV25-1
ASSISRVAGDNEQF TRBJ2-1 TRBV18
ASSLDGMETQY TRBJ2-5 TRBV11-2
ASSHGLTGAPLNTEAF TRBJ1-1 TRBV4-3
ASSLRGRARVDEQF TRBJ2-1 TRBV11-2
ASSPTGVGYSNEQF TRBJ2-1 TRBV18
ASSLRTVEKLF TRBJ1-4 TRBV11-2
ASSFARGTGMIVADTQY TRBJ2-3 TRBV11-1
ASRYPAESSSYEQY TRBJ2-7 TRBV7-2
ASSLNENGANRETQY TRBJ2-5 TRBV7-7